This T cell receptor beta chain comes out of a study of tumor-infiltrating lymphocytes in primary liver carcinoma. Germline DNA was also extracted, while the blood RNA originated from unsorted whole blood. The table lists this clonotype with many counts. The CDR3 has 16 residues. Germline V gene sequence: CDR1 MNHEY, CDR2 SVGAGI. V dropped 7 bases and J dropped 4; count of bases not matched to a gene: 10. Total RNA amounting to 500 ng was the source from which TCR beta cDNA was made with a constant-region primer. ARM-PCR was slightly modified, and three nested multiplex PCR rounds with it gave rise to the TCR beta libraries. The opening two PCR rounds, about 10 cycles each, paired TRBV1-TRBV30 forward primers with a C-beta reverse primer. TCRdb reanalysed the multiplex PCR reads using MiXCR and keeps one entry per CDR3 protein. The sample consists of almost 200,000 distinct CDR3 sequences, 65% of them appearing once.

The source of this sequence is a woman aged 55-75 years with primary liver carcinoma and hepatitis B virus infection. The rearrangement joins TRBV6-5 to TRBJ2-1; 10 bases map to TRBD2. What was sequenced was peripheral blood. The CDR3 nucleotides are TGTGCCAGCAAGAGTGGAGGACTAGCGGCATACAATGAGCAGTTCTTC. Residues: CASKSGGLAAYNEQFF.